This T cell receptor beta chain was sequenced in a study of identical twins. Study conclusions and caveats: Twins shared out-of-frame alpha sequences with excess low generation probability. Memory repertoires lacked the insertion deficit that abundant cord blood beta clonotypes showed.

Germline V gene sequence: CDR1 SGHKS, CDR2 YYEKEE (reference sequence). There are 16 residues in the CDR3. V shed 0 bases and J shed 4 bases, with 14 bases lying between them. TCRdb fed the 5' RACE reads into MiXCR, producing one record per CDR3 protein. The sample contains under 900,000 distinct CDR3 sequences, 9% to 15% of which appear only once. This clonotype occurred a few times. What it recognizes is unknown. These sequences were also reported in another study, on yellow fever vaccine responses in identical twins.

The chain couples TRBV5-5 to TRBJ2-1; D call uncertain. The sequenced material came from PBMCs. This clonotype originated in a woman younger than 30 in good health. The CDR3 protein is CASSLGGLEWYNEQFF. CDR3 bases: TGTGCCAGCAGCTTGGGTGGGTTAGAATGGTACAATGAGCAGTTCTTC. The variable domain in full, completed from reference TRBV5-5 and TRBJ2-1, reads DAGVTQSPTHLIKTRGQQVTLRCSPISGHKSVSWYQQVLGQGPQFIFQYYEKEERGRGNFPDRFSARQFPNYSSELNVNALLLGDSALYLCASSLGGLEWYNEQFFGPGTRLTVL.